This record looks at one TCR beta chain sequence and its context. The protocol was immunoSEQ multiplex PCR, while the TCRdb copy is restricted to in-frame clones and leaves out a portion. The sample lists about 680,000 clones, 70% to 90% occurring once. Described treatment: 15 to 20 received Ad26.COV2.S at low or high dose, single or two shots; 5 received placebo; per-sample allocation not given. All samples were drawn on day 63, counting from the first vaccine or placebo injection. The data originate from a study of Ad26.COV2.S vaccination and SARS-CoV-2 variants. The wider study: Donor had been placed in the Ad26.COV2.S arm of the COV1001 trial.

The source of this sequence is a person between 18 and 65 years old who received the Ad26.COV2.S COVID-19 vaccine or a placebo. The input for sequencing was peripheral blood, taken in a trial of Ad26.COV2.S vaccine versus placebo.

The CDR3 DNA reads as TGTGCCAGCAGCCAAAGCGGGAGCTACGAGCAGTACTTC. Translating it yields CASSQSGSYEQYF. V and J are TRBV3-1 (or the pseudogene TRBV3-2) and TRBJ2-7; the match to TRBD2 covers 8 bases. Trimming cost V 2 bases and J 3 bases; bases outside gene matches: 0. This CDR3 has 13 amino acids. Germline loops: CDR1 LGHDT, CDR2 YNNKEL (reference sequence).